This entry is about one TCR beta chain. What it recognizes is unknown. Looked up from germline, CDR1 is LGHNA and CDR2 is YNFKEQ. CDR3 length: 18 amino acids. V shed 0 bases, J shed 3 bases, and the junction held 9 bases outside the gene matches. This record belongs to a study of cytomegalovirus exposure and HLA in healthy donors. Study-wide results and caveats: It was shown in a later analysis that HLA-associated TCR beta chains were more clonally expanded than other, equally common chains.

Both 60 Vbeta primers and 13 Jbeta primers went into the PCR. The data were produced by immunoSEQ multiplex PCR, yet TCRdb's version contains in-frame clones alone and is incomplete. The listing contains around 65,000 clones. The specimen sequenced was PBMCs. The J gene is TRBJ2-5, the V gene TRBV4-2, with 11 bases fitting TRBD2. This clonotype originated in a boy between 5 and 17 years old in good health and CMV-seronegative. CDR3 residues: CASSQDMLAGGPEETQYF. CDR3 coding DNA: TGTGCCAGCAGCCAAGACATGTTAGCGGGGGGGCCGGAAGAGACCCAGTACTTC.